This T cell receptor (beta chain) comes out of a study of blood T cell repertoires in COVID-19. Using immunoSEQ multiplex PCR, the repertoire was profiled, and TCRdb retains in-frame clones only, with some absent. The profile covers about 190,000 clones, with 75% to 90% appearing a single time and 6% to 7% taken by the ten largest. The CDR3 sequence is 14 residues long. Germline CDR1 LNHDA, CDR2 SQIVND (reference sequence). The V and J ends lost 6 bases and 0 bases respectively, with 9 bases between them. Sequenced sample: peripheral blood. The clonotype was recovered from a middle-aged woman with acute or convalescent COVID-19. The rearrangement joins TRBV19 to TRBJ1-3; D is perhaps TRBD1 (6 bases). This chain's CDR3 is CASREQGSGNTIYF. Here the CDR3 DNA reads TGTGCCAGTAGGGAACAGGGCTCTGGAAACACCATATATTTT.